Below, one T cell receptor beta chain is given with its context. Its matching antigen is unknown. Method: immunoSEQ multiplex PCR; TCRdb's copy keeps in-frame clones and lacks some. The sample lists 95,000 to 150,000 clones, about 85% seen once, with 2% to 3% in the top ten. The J segment lost 3 bases and the V segment lost 6 bases, leaving 15 bases of the junction unmatched. In germline, CDR1 is LNHNV, CDR2 YYDKDF (reference sequence). The CDR3 loop spans 17 amino acids. The sample originates from a study of T cell responses to AZD1222 COVID-19 vaccine. Broader study findings: Reportedly, nearly half the spike-specific TCRs target unmutated variant regions. At baseline, seropositivity was found in only six or seven AZD1222 recipients.

The sequenced sample was peripheral blood, obtained 28 days after the second AZD1222 dose. The receptor comes from an adult who received the AZD1222 COVID-19 vaccine. This rearrangement joins TRBV15 to TRBJ2-7; 9 nucleotides agree with TRBD2. The CDR3 protein is CATSPLRASGVRYEQYF. CDR3 coding DNA: TGTGCCACCAGTCCCCTCCGGGCTAGCGGGGTTCGCTACGAGCAGTACTTC.